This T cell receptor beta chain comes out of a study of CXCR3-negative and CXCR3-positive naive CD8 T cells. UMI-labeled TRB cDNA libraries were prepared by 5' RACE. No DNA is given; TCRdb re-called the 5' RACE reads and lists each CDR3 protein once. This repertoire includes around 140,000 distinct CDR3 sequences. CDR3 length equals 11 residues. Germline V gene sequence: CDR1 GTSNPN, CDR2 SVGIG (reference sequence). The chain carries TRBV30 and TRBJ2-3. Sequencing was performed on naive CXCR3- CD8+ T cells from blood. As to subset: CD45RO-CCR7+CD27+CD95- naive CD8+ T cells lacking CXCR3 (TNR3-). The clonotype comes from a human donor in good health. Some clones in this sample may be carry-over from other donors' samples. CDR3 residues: CAWRPRDTQCF.